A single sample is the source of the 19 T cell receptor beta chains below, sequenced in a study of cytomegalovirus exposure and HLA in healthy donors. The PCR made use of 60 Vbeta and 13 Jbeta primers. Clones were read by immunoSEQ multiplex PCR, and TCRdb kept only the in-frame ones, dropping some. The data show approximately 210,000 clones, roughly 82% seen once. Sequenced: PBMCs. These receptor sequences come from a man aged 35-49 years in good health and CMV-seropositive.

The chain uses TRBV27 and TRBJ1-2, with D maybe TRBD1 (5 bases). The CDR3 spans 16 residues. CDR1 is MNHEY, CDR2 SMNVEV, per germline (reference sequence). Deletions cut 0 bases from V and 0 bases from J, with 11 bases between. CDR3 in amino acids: CASSLSPPTANYGYTF. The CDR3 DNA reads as TGTGCCAGCAGTTTATCCCCCCCGACAGCTAACTATGGCTACACCTTC.

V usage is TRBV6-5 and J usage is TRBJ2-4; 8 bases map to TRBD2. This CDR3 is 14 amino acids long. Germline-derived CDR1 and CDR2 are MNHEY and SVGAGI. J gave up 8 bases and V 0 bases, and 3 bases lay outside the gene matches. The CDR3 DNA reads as TGTGCCAGCAGTTACTCAGCCGGGAGGGACATTCAGTACTTC. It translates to CASSYSAGRDIQYF.

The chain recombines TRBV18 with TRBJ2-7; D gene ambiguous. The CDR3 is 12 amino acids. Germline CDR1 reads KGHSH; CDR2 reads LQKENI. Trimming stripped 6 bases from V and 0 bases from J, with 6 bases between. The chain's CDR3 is CASSLSSYEQYV. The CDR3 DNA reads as TGTGCCAGCTCCCTTAGCTCCTACGAGCAGTACGTC.

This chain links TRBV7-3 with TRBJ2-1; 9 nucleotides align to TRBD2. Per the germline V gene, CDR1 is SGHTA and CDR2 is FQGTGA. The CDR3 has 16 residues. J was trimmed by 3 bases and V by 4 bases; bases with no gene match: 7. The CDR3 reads CASSSRLAENYNEQFF. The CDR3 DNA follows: TGTGCCAGCAGCTCCCGACTAGCGGAGAACTACAATGAGCAGTTCTTC.

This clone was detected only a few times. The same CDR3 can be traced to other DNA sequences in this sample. The DNA of the CDR3 is TGTGCCAGCCGGCTAGCGGGAGGAGAGACCCAGTACTTC. It specifies CASRLAGGETQYF. The chain is built from TRBV27 and TRBJ2-5, with 11 bases lining up with TRBD2. The CDR3 contains 13 residues. V was pared by 8 bases and J by 4 bases, with 3 bases of the junction left unmatched. From germline, CDR1 is MNHEY and CDR2 SMNVEV (reference sequence).

In nucleotides, the CDR3 is TGCAGCACCGGACAGGTTTTGACAGATACGCAGTATTTT. It specifies CSTGQVLTDTQYF. The chain has TRBV29-1 and TRBJ2-3; TRBD1 matches at 7 bases. In germline, CDR1 is SQVTM, CDR2 ANQGSEA. The V and J ends lost 8 bases and 3 bases, in that order; junction bases with no gene match: 8. CDR3 length: 13 amino acids.

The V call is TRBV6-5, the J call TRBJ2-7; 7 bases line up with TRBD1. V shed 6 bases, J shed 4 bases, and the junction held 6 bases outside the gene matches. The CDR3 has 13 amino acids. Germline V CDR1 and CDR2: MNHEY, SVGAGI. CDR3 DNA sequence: TGTGCCAGCAGGGGCACAGGGGCGTACGAGCAGTACTTC. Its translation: CASRGTGAYEQYF.

CDR3 sequence (DNA): TGTGCCAGCAGGCGACCCAGGGACACCGGGGAGCTGTTTTTT. The encoded protein is CASRRPRDTGELFF. This rearrangement joins TRBV6-5 to TRBJ2-2; tentatively, D is TRBD1 (5 bases). The V gene's germline CDR1 is MNHEY and CDR2 SVGAGI. V lost 6 bases to trimming and J lost 3 bases, with 11 bases between them. This CDR3 region has 14 residues.

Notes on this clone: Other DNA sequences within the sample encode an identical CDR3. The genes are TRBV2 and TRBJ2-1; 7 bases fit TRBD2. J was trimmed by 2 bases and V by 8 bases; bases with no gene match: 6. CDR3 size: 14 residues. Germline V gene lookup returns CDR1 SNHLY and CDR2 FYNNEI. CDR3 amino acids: CASGLAGAYNEQFF. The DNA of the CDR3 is TGTGCCAGCGGGTTAGCGGGTGCCTACAATGAGCAGTTCTTC.

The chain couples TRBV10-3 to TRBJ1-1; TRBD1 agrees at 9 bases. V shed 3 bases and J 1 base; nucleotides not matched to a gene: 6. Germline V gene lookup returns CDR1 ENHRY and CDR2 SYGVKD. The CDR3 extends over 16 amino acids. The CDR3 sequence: CAISEREGQGNTEAFF. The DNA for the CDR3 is TGTGCCATCAGTGAAAGGGAGGGACAGGGGAACACTGAAGCTTTCTTT.

CDR3 sequence (DNA): TGTGCCAGCAGCTTAGGGCTAGCGGGAGGTCAGGAGACCCAGTACTTC. As protein: CASSLGLAGGQETQYF. J is TRBJ2-5 and V is TRBV7-2; TRBD2 matches 11 bases. The CDR3 is made up of 16 amino acids. The germline CDR1 and CDR2 sequences are SGHTA and FQGNSA. The V segment lost 1 base and the J segment 5 bases; nucleotides outside the gene matches: 6.

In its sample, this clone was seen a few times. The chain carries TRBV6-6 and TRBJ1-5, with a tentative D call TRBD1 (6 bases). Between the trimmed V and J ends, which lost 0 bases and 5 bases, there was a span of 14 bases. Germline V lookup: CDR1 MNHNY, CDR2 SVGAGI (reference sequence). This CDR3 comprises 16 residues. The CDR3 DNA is TGTGCCAGCAGTTACTCTTCACAGGGAGGGGATCAGCCCCAGCATTTT. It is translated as CASSYSSQGGDQPQHF.

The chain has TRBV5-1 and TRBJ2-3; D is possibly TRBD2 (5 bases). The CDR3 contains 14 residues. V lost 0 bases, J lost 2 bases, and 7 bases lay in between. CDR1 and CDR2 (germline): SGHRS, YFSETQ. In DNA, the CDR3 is TGCGCCAGCAGCTTGGGGACTGCCACAGATACGCAGTATTTT. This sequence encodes CASSLGTATDTQYF.

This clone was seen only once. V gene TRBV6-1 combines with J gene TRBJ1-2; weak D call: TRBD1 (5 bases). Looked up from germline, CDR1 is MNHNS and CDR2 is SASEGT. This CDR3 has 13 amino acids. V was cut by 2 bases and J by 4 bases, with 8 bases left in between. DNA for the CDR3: TGTGCCAGCAGTGAAAGGCAGGGCTATGGCTACACCTTC. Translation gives CASSERQGYGYTF.

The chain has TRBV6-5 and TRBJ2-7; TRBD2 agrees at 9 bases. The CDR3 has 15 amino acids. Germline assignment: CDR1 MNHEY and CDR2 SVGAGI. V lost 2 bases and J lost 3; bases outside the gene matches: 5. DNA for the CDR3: TGTGCCAGCAGTTACGGGCGACTAGCGGACTACGAGCAGTACTTC. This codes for CASSYGRLADYEQYF.

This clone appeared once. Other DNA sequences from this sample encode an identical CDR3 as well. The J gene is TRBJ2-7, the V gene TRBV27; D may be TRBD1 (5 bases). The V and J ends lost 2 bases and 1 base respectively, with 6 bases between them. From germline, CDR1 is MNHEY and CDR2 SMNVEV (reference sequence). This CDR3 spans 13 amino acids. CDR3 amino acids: CASSLQGSYEQYF. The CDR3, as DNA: TGTGCCAGCAGTTTACAGGGATCCTACGAGCAGTACTTC.

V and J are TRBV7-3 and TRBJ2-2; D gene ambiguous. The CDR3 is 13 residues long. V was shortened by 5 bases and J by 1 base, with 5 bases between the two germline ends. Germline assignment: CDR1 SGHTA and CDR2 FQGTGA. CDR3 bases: TGTGCCAGCAGCACGAGGAACACCGGGGAGCTGTTTTTT. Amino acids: CASSTRNTGELFF.

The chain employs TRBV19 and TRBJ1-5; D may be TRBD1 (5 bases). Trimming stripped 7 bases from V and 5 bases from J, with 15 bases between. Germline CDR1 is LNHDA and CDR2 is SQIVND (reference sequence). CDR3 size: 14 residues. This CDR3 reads CASIGPGKHQPQHF. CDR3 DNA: TGTGCCAGTATTGGTCCAGGGAAACATCAGCCCCAGCATTTT.

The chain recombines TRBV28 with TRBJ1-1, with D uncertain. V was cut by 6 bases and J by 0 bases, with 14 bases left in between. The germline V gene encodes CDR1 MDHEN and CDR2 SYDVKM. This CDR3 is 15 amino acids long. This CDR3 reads CASSPGERMNTEAFF. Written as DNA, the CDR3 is TGTGCCAGCAGCCCCGGGGAAAGAATGAACACTGAAGCTTTCTTT.